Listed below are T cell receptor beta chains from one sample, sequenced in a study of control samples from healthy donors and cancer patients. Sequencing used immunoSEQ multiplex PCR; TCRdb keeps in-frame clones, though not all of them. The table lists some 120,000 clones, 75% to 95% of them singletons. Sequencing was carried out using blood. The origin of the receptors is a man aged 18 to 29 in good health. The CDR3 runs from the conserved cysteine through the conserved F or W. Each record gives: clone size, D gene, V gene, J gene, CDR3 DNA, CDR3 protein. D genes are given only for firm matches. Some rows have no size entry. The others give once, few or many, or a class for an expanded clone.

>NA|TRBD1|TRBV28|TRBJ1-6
TGTGCCAGCAGTGACGACAGGGGACCTTGGCACCCACCCCTCCACTTT
CASSDDRGPWHPPLHF
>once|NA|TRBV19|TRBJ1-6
TGTGCCAGTAGCAAGGACGGAGGAAATTCACCCCTCCACTTT
CASSKDGGNSPLHF
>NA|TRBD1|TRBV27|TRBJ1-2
TGTGCCACCAGTACAGGGGGCGCGGGCTACACCTTC
CATSTGGAGYTF
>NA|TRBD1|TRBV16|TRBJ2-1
TGTGCCAGCAGCCAATTGACGACAGGGTTTGGTGAGCAGTTCTTC
CASSQLTTGFGEQFF
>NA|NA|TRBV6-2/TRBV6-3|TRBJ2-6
TGTGCCAGCAGTTACCCGGTGGGGGGCGGAAGCCAGTCCTCTGGGGCCAACGTCCTGACTTTC
CASSYPVGGGSQSSGANVLTF
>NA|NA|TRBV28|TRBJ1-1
TGTGCCAGCAGTGAACCGGGGGGGATGAACACTGAAGCTTTCTTT
CASSEPGGMNTEAFF
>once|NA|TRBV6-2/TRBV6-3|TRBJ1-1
TGTGCCAGCAGTTACTGGGGGGGGAGCACTGAAGCTTTCTTT
CASSYWGGSTEAFF
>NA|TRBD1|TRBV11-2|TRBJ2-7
TGTGCCAGCAGTCCAATCCGGGACAGTGGCCACGAGCAGTACTTC
CASSPIRDSGHEQYF
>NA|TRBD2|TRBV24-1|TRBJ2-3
TGTGCCACCAGCGGGACTAGCGGGGGGAGCACAGATACGCAGTATTTT
CATSGTSGGSTDTQYF
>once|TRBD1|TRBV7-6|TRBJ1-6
TGTGCCAGCAGCTTATTCACAGGGGAAGGCTCACCCCTCCACTTT
CASSLFTGEGSPLHF
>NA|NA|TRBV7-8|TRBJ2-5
TGTGCCAGCAGCTTAGATACCAGGGGTGCGGAGACCCAGTACTTC
CASSLDTRGAETQYF
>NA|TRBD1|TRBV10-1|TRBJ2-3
TGCGCCAGCAGGAGGGACAGCTCGGTGAATACGCAGTATTTT
CASRRDSSVNTQYF
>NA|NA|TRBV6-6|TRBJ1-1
TGTGCCAGCAGTTACGGTTTTGCTCCAAACACTGAAGCTTTCTTT
CASSYGFAPNTEAFF
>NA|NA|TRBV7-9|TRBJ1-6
TGTGCCAGCAGCGGTGAGGGGTCACCCCTCCACTTT
CASSGEGSPLHF
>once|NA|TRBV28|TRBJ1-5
TGTGCCAGCAGCCGGTCCTTCAGGACCGGTAGTCAGCCCCAGCATTTT
CASSRSFRTGSQPQHF
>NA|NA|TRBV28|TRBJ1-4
TGTGCCAGCAGTTTGGGGGCAGGGGTGAATGAAAAACTGTTTTTT
CASSLGAGVNEKLFF
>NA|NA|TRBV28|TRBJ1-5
TGTGCCACCCAAGGGGGGGCCAATCAGCCCCAGCATTTT
CATQGGANQPQHF
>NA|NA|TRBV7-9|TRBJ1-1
TGTGCCAGCAGCACCCGCGGGGTATCCACTGAAGCTTTCTTT
CASSTRGVSTEAFF
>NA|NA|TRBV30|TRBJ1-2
TGTGCCTGGACCCGAACAGGGATATCGGACGGCTACACCTTC
CAWTRTGISDGYTF
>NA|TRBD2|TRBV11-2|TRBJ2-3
TGTGCCAGCAGCTTAGGGTTTAGCGGGGGGACAGATACGCAGTATTTT
CASSLGFSGGTDTQYF
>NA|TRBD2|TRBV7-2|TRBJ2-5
TGTGCCAGCAGCTTAGAAGCGGGGGGGCAAGAGACCCAGTACTTC
CASSLEAGGQETQYF
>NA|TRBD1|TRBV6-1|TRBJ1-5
TGTGCCAGCAGTGAAACTAGGGGGCTTCAGCCCCAGCATTTT
CASSETRGLQPQHF
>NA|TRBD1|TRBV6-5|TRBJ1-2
TGTGCCAGCAGTTACAGTGGGACAGGGGGCTATGGCTACACCTTC
CASSYSGTGGYGYTF
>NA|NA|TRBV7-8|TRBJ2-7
TGTGCCAGCAGCTTAGCCCAGGGTCTAAACGAGCAGTACTTC
CASSLAQGLNEQYF
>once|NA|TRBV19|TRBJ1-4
TGTGCCAGTAGTATAGTGCCAGATGAAAAACTGTTTTTT
CASSIVPDEKLFF
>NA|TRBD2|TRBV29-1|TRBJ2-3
TGCAGCGCAGGGGGACTAGCGCTAACAGATACGCAGTATTTT
CSAGGLALTDTQYF